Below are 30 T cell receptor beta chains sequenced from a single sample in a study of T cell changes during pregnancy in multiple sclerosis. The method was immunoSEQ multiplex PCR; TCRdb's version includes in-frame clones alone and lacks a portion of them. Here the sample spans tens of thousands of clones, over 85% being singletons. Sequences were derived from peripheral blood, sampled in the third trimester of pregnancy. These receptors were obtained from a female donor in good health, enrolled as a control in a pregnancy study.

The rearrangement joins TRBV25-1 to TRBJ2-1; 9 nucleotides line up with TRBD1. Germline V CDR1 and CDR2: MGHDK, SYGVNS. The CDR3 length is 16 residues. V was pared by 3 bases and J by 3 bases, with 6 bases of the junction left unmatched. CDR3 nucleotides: TGTGCCAGCAGTGACACCGGGACAGGGTACTACAATGAGCAGTTCTTC. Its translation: CASSDTGTGYYNEQFF.

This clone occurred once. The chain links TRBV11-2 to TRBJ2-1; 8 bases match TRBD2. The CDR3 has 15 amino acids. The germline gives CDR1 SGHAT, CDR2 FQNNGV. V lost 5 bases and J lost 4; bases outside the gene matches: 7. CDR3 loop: CASSPLAGRYNEQFF. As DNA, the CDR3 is TGTGCCAGCAGCCCGTTAGCGGGGCGTTACAATGAGCAGTTCTTC.

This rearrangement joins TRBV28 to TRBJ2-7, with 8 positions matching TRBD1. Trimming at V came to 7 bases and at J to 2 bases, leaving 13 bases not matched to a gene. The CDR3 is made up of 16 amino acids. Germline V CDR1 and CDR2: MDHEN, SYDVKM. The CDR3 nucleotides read TGTGCCAGCACCCTTTTTTCGGGGACAGGAGCCTACGAGCAGTACTTC. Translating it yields CASTLFSGTGAYEQYF.

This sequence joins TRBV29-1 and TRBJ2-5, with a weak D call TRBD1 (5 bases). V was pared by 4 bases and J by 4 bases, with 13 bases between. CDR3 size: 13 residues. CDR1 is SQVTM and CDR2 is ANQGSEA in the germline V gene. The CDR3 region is CSVGSDRGETQYF. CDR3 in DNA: TGCAGCGTTGGGTCCGATAGGGGAGAGACCCAGTACTTC.

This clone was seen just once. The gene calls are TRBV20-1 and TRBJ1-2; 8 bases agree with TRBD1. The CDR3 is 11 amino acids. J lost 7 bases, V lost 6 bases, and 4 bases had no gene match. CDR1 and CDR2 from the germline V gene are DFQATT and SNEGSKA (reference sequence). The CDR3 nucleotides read TGCAGTGCAAAGGACAGGGTTGGCTACACCTTC. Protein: CSAKDRVGYTF.

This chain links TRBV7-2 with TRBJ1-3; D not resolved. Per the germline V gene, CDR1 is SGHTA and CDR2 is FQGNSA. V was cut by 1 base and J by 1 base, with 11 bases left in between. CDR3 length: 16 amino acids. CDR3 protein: CASSLVPYASGNTIYF. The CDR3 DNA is TGTGCCAGCAGCTTAGTGCCCTACGCTTCTGGAAACACCATATATTTT.

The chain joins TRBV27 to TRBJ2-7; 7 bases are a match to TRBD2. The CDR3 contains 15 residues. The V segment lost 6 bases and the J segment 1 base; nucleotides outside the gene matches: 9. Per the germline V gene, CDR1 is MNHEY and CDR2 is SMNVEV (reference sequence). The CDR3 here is CASSRTSRLSYEQYF. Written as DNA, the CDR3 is TGTGCCAGCAGCCGGACTAGTCGTCTGTCCTACGAGCAGTACTTC.

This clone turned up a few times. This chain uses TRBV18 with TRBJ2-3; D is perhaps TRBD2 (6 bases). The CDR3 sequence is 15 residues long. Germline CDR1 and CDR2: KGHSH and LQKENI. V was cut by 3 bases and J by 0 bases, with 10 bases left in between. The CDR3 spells CASSPIAASTDTQYF. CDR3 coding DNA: TGTGCCAGCTCACCTATAGCGGCCAGCACAGATACGCAGTATTTT. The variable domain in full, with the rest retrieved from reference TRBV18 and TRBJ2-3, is NAGVMQNPRHLVRRRGQEARLRCSPMKGHSHVYWYRQLPEEGLKFMVYLQKENIIDESGMPKERFSAEFPKEGPSILRIQQVVRGDSAAYFCASSPIAASTDTQYFGPGTRLTVL.

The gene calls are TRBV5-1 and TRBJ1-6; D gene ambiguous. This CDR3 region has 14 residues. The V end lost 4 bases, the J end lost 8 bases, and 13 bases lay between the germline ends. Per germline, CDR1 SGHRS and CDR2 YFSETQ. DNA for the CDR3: TGCGCCAGCAGCCTTCGGGTCGGAGATTCACCCCTCCACTTT. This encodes CASSLRVGDSPLHF.

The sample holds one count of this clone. As DNA, the CDR3 is TGTGCCAGCGGTAGAGACAGCTCTGGAAACACCATATATTTT. It yields the protein CASGRDSSGNTIYF. This rearrangement joins TRBV6-1 to TRBJ1-3; D is perhaps TRBD1 (5 bases). Trimming removed 8 bases at V and 0 bases at J, with 11 bases between. The CDR3 is 14 residues long. Germline CDR1 MNHNS, CDR2 SASEGT.

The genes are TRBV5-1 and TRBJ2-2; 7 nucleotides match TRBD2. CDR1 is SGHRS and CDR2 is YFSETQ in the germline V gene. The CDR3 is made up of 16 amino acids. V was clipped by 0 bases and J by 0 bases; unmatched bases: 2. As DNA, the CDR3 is TGCGCCAGCAGCTTGGGCCTAGCGGCGAACACCGGGGAGCTGTTTTTT. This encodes CASSLGLAANTGELFF. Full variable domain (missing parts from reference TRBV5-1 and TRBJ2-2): KAGVTQTPRYLIKTRGQQVTLSCSPISGHRSVSWYQQTPGQGLQFLFEYFSETQRNKGNFPGRFSGRQFSNSRSEMNVSTLELGDSALYLCASSLGLAANTGELFFGEGSRLTVL.

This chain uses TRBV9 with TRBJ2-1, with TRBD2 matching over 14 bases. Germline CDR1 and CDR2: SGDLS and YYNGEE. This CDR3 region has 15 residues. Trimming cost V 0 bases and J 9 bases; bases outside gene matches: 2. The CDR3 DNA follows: TGTGCCAGCAGCGTAGCGGGACTAGCGGGAGTTGAGCAGTTCTTC. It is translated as CASSVAGLAGVEQFF.

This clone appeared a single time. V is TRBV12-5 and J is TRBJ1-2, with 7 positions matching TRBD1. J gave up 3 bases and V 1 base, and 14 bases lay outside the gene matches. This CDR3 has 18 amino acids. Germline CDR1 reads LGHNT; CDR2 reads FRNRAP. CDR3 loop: CASGLAIIGQVTYYGYTF. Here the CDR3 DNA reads TGTGCTAGTGGTTTGGCAATTATCGGACAGGTCACCTACTATGGCTACACCTTC.

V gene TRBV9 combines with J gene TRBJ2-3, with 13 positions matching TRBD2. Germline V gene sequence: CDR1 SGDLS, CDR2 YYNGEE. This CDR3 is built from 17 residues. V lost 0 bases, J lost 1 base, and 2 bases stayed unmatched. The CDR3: CASSVGGTSGGTDTQYF. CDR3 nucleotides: TGTGCCAGCAGCGTAGGGGGGACTAGCGGGGGCACAGATACGCAGTATTTT.

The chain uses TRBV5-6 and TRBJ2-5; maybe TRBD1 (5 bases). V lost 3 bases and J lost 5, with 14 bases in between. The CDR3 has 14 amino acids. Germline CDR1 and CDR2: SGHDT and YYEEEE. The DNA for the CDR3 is TGTGCCAGCAGCTCTGCAGGGTTTATGGAGACCCAGTACTTC. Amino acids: CASSSAGFMETQYF.

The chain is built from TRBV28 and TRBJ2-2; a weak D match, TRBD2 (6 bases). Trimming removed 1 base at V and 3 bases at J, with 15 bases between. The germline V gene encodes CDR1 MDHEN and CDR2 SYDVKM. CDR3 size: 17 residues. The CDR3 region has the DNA TGTGCCAGCAGTTTATTACCAGGGCGGGGAGACACCGGGGAGCTGTTTTTT. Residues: CASSLLPGRGDTGELFF.

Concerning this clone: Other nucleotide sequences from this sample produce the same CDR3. The CDR3, as DNA: TGTGCCAGCAGCTCCCTAGCGGGGACCTACGAGCAGTACTTC. Translation: CASSSLAGTYEQYF. The V call is TRBV7-8, the J call TRBJ2-7; 9 bases align to TRBD2. CDR1 is SGHVS, CDR2 FQNEAQ, per germline. The V and J ends lost 4 bases and 2 bases, in that order; junction bases with no gene match: 3. This CDR3 has 14 amino acids.

The CDR3 loop is CASSSGLAGPYYEQYF. The CDR3, as DNA: TGTGCCAGCAGCTCGGGACTAGCGGGACCTTACTACGAGCAGTACTTC. This rearrangement joins TRBV12-1 to TRBJ2-7; the table's TRBD2 call for D was not verified on the DNA. TRBV12-1 constitutes a pseudogene. The CDR3 extends over 16 amino acids.

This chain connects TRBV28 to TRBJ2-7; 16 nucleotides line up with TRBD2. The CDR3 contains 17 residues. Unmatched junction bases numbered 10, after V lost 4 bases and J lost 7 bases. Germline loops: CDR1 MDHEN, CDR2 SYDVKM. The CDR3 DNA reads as TGTGCCAGCAGTTCCGGGACTAGCGGGAGGGCCGGTTGGGAGCAGTACTTC. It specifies CASSSGTSGRAGWEQYF.

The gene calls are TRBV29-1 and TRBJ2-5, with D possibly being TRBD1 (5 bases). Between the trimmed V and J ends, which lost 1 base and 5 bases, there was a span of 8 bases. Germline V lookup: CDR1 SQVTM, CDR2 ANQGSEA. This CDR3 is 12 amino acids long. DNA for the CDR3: TGCAGCGTTGAAGCAGGGTTCGAGACCCAGTACTTC. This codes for CSVEAGFETQYF.

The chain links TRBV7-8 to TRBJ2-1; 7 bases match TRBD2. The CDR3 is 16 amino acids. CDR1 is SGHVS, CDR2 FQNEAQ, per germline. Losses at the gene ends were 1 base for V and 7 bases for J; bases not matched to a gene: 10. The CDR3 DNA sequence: TGTGCCAGCAGCTTAGGTCGGCTAGCGGTCAAAAATGAGCAGTTCTTC. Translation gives CASSLGRLAVKNEQFF.

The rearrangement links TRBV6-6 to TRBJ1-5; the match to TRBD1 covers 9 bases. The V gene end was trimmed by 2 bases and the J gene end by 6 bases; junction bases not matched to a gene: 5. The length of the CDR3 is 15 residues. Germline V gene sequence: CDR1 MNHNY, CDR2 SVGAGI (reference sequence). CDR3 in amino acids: CASSYQGQGGQPQHF. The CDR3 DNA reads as TGTGCCAGCAGTTACCAGGGACAGGGAGGTCAGCCCCAGCATTTT.

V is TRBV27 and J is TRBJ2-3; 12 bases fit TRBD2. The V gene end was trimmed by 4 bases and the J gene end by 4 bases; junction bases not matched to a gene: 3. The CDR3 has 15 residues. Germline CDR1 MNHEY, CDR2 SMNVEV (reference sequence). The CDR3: CASSSRTSGADTQYF. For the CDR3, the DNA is TGTGCCAGCAGTTCCCGGACTAGCGGGGCAGATACGCAGTATTTT.

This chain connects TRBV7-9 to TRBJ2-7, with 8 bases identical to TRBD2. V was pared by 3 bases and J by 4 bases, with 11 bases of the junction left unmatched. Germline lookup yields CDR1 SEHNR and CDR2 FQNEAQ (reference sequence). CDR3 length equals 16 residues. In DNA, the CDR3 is TGTGCCAGCAGCTTGTTCTACCGGGAGGGTGGTTACGAGCAGTACTTC. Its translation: CASSLFYREGGYEQYF.

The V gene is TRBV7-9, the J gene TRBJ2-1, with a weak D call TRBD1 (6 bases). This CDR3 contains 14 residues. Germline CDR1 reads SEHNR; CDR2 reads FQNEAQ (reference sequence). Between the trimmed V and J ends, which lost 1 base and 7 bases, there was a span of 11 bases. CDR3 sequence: CASSLVARGNEQFF. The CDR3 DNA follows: TGTGCCAGCAGCTTAGTTGCCAGGGGAAATGAGCAGTTCTTC.

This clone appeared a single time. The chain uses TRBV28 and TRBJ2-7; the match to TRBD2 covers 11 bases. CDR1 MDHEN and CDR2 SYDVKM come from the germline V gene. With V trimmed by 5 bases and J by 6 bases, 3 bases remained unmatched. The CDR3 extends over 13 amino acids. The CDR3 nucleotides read TGTGCCAGCAGTATCACTAGCGGGAGCGAGCAGTACTTC. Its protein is CASSITSGSEQYF.

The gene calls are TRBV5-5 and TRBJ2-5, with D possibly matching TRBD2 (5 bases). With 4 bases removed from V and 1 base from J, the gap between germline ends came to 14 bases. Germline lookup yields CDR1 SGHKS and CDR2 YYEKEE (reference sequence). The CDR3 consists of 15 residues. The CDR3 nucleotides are TGTGCCAGCAGCCACGTGAGGGCCATCCAAGAGACCCAGTACTTC. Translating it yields CASSHVRAIQETQYF.

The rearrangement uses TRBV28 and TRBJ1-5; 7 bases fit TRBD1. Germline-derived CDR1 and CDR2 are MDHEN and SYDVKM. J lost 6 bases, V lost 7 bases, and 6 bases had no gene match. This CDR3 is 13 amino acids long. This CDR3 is CASTKDRAQPQHF. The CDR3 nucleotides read TGTGCCAGCACCAAAGACAGGGCTCAGCCCCAGCATTTT.

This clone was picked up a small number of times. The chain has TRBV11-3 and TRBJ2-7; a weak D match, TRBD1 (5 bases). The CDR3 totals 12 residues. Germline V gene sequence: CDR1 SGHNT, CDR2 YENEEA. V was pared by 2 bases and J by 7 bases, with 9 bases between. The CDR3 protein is CASSLSQGEQYF. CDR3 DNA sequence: TGTGCCAGCAGCTTATCGCAGGGTGAGCAGTACTTC.

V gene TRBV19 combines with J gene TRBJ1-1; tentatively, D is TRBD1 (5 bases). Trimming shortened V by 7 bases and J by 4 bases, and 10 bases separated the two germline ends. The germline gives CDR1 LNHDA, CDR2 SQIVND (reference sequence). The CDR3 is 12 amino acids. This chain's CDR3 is CASTPGGTEAFF. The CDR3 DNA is TGTGCCAGTACCCCGGGGGGCACTGAAGCTTTCTTT.